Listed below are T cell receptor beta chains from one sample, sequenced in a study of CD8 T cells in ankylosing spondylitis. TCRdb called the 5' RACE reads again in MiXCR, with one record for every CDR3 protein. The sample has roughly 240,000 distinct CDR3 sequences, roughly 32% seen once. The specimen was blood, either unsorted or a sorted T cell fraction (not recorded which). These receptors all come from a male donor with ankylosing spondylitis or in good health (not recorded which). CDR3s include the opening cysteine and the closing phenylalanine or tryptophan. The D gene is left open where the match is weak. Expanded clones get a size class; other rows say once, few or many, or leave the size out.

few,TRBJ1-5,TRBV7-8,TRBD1,CASSLGGDRRVQPQHF,TGTGCCAGCAGCTTAGGCGGGGACAGGAGGGTTCAGCCCCAGCATTTT
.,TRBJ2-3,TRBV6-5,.,CASSLKQGDTQYF,TGTGCCAGCAGTTTAAAACAGGGTGATACGCAGTATTTT
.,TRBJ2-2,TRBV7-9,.,CASSALQGANTGELFF,TGTGCCAGCAGCGCCTTACAGGGAGCCAACACCGGGGAGCTGTTTTTT
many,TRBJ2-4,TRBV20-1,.,CSARDRVDRFQYF,TGCAGTGCTAGAGATCGGGTGGACCGATTTCAGTACTTC
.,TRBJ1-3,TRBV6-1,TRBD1,CASSRQGNTGNTIYF,TGTGCCAGCAGCAGACAGGGGAACACTGGAAACACCATATATTTT
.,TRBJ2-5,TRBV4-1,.,CASSHHGTQYF,TGCGCCAGCAGCCACCACGGGACCCAGTACTTC
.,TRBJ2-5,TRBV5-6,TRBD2,CASSLKGLQETQYF,TGTGCCAGCAGCTTGAAGGGACTACAAGAGACCCAGTACTTC
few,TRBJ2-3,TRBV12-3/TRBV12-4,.,CASRGRSGHTDTQYF,TGTGCCAGCAGGGGAAGATCGGGACACACAGATACGCAGTATTTT
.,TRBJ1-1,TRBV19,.,CASGTQGWANTEAFF,TGTGCCAGTGGTACTCAGGGGTGGGCGAACACTGAAGCTTTCTTT
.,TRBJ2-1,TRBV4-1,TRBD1,CASSLGRGPNEQFF,TGCGCCAGCAGCTTGGGCAGGGGGCCCAATGAGCAGTTCTTC
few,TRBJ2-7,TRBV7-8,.,CASSLDRRSYEQYF,TGTGCCAGCAGCTTAGACAGGCGCTCCTACGAGCAGTACTTC
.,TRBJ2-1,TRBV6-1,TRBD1,CATTGQGNHEQFF,TGTGCCACCACGGGACAGGGGAATCATGAGCAGTTCTTC
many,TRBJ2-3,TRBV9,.,CASSAYSGGSGTTLTDTQYF,TGTGCCAGCAGCGCGTATTCCGGTGGGAGCGGGACAACTCTCACAGATACGCAGTATTTT
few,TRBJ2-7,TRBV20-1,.,CSAPDSSRGYEQYF,TGCAGTGCTCCGGATTCCTCGCGAGGCTACGAGCAGTACTTC
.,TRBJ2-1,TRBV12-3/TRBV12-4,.,CASSTNRGGVGEQFF,TGTGCCAGCAGTACAAACAGGGGGGGTGTGGGTGAGCAGTTCTTC
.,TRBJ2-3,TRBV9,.,CASSVAFGGKSTDTQYF,TGTGCCAGCAGCGTAGCTTTCGGTGGGAAGAGCACAGATACGCAGTATTTT
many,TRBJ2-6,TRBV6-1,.,CASSPGVTGANVLTF,TGTGCCAGCAGCCCCGGGGTCACTGGGGCCAACGTCCTGACTTTC
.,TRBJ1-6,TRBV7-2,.,CASSLRAGHNSPLHF,TGTGCCAGCAGCTTACGGGCAGGGCACAATTCACCCCTCCACTTT
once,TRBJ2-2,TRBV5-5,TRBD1,CASSLALTGSNTGELFF,TGTGCCAGCAGCTTGGCTTTGACAGGGTCGAACACCGGGGAGCTGTTTTTT
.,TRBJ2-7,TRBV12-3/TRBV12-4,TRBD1,CASSFVTGGVYEQYF,TGTGCCAGCAGTTTTGTGACAGGGGGCGTTTACGAGCAGTACTTC
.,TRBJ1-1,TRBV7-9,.,CASSFFRGRDTEAFF,TGTGCCAGCAGCTTCTTTCGGGGGAGGGACACTGAAGCTTTCTTT
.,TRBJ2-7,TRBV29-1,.,CSVVGGPIDAVEQYF,TGCAGCGTTGTGGGGGGACCGATCGACGCCGTCGAGCAGTACTTC
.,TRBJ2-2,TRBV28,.,CASSTAAGNTGELFF,TGTGCCAGCAGCACTGCAGCGGGTAACACCGGGGAGCTGTTTTTT
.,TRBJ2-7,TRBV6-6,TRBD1,CASSPTGVYEQYF,TGTGCCAGCAGTCCGACAGGGGTCTACGAGCAGTACTTC
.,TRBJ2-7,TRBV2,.,CASSHPDPLSYEQYF,TGTGCCAGCAGCCATCCGGACCCCCTCTCCTACGAGCAGTACTTC
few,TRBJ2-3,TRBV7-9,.,CASSLEGSSNTQYF,TGTGCCAGCAGCTTAGAGGGCAGCTCAAATACGCAGTATTTT
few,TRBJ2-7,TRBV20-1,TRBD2,CSARDGGGDEQYF,TGCAGTGCTAGAGATGGTGGGGGGGACGAGCAGTACTTC
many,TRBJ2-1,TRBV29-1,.,CSVDAFGQYNEQFF,TGCAGCGTTGATGCGTTCGGACAGTACAATGAGCAGTTCTTC
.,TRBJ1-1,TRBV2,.,CASTRGRPNTEAFF,TGTGCCAGCACCAGGGGCAGGCCGAACACTGAAGCTTTCTTT
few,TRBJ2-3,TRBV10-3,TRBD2,CAIMISGGNADTQYF,TGTGCCATCATGATTAGCGGGGGGAACGCAGATACGCAGTATTTT
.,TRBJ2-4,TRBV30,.,CAWDTGTKDIQYF,TGTGCCTGGGATACCGGGACAAAGGACATTCAGTACTTC
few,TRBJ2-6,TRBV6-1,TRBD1,CASRDRVGRSGANVLTF,TGTGCCAGCAGGGACAGGGTAGGGCGCTCTGGGGCCAACGTCCTGACTTTC
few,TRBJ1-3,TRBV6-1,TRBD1,CASTSTGGSGNTIYF,TGTGCCAGCACCTCCACAGGGGGCTCTGGAAACACCATATATTTT
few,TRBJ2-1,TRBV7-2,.,CASTQGWGPNEQFF,TGTGCCAGCACTCAAGGTTGGGGGCCTAATGAGCAGTTCTTC
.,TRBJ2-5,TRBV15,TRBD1,CATGTGGRETQYF,TGTGCCACCGGCACAGGGGGGAGGGAGACCCAGTACTTC
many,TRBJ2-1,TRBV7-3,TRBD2,CASSSTSGGAGEQFF,TGTGCCAGCAGCTCCACTAGCGGGGGGGCCGGTGAGCAGTTCTTC
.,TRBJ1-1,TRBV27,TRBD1,CASRTGTGGPAFF,TGTGCCAGCCGAACCGGGACAGGGGGGCCAGCTTTCTTT
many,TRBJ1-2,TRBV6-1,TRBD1,CASSTLDRDYGYTF,TGTGCCAGCAGTACCCTCGACAGGGACTATGGCTACACCTTC
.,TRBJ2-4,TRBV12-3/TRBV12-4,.,CASSLGRTTAQHF,TGTGCCAGCAGTTTAGGCCGGACCACGGCCCAACACTTC
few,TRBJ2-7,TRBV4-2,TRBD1,CASSQAWDSSYEQYF,TGTGCCAGCAGCCAAGCTTGGGACAGCTCCTACGAGCAGTACTTC
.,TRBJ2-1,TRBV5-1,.,CASSLRSGSIPIDEQFF,TGCGCCAGCAGCTTGAGGTCAGGGTCCATCCCAATAGATGAGCAGTTCTTC
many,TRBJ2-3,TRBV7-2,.,CASSFRGTDTQYF,TGTGCCAGCAGCTTCCGCGGCACAGATACGCAGTATTTT
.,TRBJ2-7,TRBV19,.,CASSILGGSYEQYF,TGTGCCAGTAGTATACTGGGGGGCTCCTACGAGCAGTACTTC
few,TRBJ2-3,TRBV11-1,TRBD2,CASSLEGDLTSRFTDTQYF,TGTGCCAGCAGCTTAGAAGGGGACTTGACTAGCAGATTCACAGATACGCAGTATTTT
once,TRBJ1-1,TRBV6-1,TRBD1,CASSRGQGRNEAFF,TGTGCCAGCAGCCGAGGACAGGGACGGAATGAAGCTTTCTTT
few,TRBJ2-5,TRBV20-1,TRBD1,CTIPGQGWGETQYF,TGCACAATCCCGGGACAGGGGTGGGGAGAGACCCAGTACTTC
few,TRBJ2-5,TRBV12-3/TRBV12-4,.,CASSFGRAQETQYF,TGTGCCAGCAGCTTTGGCCGGGCCCAAGAGACCCAGTACTTC
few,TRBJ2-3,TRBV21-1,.,CASSAHGGRSTDTQYF,TGTGCCAGCAGCGCACATGGGGGGAGGTCCACAGATACGCAGTATTTT
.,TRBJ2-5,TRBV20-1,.,CSARDRITGQETQYF,TGCAGTGCTAGAGATCGTATAACTGGCCAAGAGACCCAGTACTTC
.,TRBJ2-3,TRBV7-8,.,CASSFRDPSGDTQYF,TGTGCCAGCAGCTTCCGGGACCCCTCGGGAGATACGCAGTATTTT
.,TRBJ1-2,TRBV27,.,CASSFENGYTF,TGTGCCAGCAGTTTCGAGAACGGCTACACCTTC
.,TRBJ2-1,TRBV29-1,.,CSAPAPRQTFGEQFF,TGCAGCGCCCCGGCCCCCCGACAGACTTTCGGTGAGCAGTTCTTC
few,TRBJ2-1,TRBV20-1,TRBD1,CSARGDRGHEQFF,TGCAGTGCTAGAGGGGACAGGGGACATGAGCAGTTCTTC
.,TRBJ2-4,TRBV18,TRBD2,CASSPTEASGSNIQYF,TGTGCCAGCTCACCCACCGAGGCTAGCGGGTCGAACATTCAGTACTTC
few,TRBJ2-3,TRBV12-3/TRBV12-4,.,CASSSRARDTQYF,TGTGCCAGCAGTTCCCGGGCCCGCGATACGCAGTATTTT